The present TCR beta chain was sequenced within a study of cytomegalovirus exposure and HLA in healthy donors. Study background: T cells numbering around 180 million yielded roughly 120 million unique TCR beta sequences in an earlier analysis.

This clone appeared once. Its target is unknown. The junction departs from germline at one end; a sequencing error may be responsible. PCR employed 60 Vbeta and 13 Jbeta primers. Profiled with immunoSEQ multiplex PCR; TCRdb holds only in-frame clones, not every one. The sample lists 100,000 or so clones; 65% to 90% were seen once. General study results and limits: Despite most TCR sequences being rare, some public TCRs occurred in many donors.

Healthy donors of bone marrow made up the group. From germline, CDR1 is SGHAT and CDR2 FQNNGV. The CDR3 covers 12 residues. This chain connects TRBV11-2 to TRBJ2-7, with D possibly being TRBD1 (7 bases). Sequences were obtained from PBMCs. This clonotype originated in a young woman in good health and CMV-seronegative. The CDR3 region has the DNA TGTGCCAGCAGCGCGGTGGGACAGCCGGGGGCTTTC. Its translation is CASSAVGQPGAF.